The next 14 T cell receptor beta chains were all read from a single sample in a study of radiation and T cells in renal cell carcinoma. Time point denoted: baseline pretreatment blood. Treatment in this sample: 15 Gy SBRT to primary tumor, nephrectomy 4 weeks later. Assay used: immunoSEQ multiplex PCR; TCRdb lists only in-frame clones, some missing. The top ten clones hold 12% of a sample with 140,000 or so clones, 70% to 90% of them seen once. The material was blood, obtained from a patient whose treatment included radiotherapy and nephrectomy. Every receptor here comes from a woman aged 50 to 60 with renal cell carcinoma.

The rearrangement links TRBV6-1 to TRBJ1-1, with a tentative D call TRBD1 (6 bases). The CDR3 runs to 16 residues. CDR1 MNHNS and CDR2 SASEGT come from the germline V gene. The V and J ends lost 3 bases and 3 bases respectively, with 17 bases between them. The CDR3 DNA reads as TGTGCCAGCAGTGATTGGGGGGCAGTCCGTGACACTGAAGCTTTCTTT. Translating gives CASSDWGAVRDTEAFF.

The rearrangement joins TRBV6-6 to TRBJ1-2; D is unclear. The CDR3 spans 13 residues. The V end lost 6 bases, the J end lost 3 bases, and 11 bases lay between the germline ends. CDR1 is MNHNY and CDR2 is SVGAGI in the germline V gene (reference sequence). CDR3 sequence (DNA): TGTGCCAGCAGCACACGGAGAGACTATGGCTACACCTTC. This translates into CASSTRRDYGYTF.

The rearrangement joins TRBV5-4 to TRBJ1-1; D unresolved. Germline V gives CDR1 SGHNT, CDR2 YYREEE (reference sequence). V was shortened by 1 base and J by 1 base, with 11 bases between the two germline ends. The CDR3 sequence is 15 residues long. CDR3 coding DNA: TGTGCCAGCAGCTTGAGCCGCTCCGGGAACACTGAAGCTTTCTTT. Translation gives CASSLSRSGNTEAFF.

V usage is TRBV13 and J usage is TRBJ2-7; D gene unclear. The CDR3 is 14 residues long. V was clipped by 5 bases and J by 2 bases, with 13 bases between them. CDR1 is PRHDT and CDR2 is FYEKMQ in the germline V gene (reference sequence). DNA of the CDR3: TGTGCCAGCAGCCCCTACAGTGCGACCTACGAGCAGTACTTC. This codes for CASSPYSATYEQYF.

V gene TRBV27 combines with J gene TRBJ2-7; D gene ambiguous. V was cut by 2 bases and J by 7 bases, with 12 bases left in between. Looked up from germline, CDR1 is MNHEY and CDR2 is SMNVEV (reference sequence). The CDR3 runs 13 residues. CDR3 sequence (DNA): TGTGCCAGCAGTTTAAGGGCCAGTTGGGAGCAGTACTTC. This translates into CASSLRASWEQYF.

V gene TRBV2 combines with J gene TRBJ2-7; D gene uncertain. The CDR3 totals 11 residues. Germline assignment: CDR1 SNHLY and CDR2 FYNNEI. V lost 5 bases and J 1 base, leaving 3 bases between the germline ends. CDR3 region: CASSLSYEQYF. CDR3 DNA sequence: TGTGCCAGCAGTCTTTCCTACGAGCAGTACTTC.

The J gene is TRBJ1-2, the V gene TRBV20-1; the match to TRBD1 covers 8 bases. Germline V gene data show CDR1 as DFQATT and CDR2 as SNEGSKA (reference sequence). J was trimmed by 5 bases and V by 6 bases; bases with no gene match: 2. CDR3 size: 11 residues. This CDR3 is CSARTGYGYTF. The CDR3 DNA reads as TGCAGTGCACGGACAGGGTATGGCTACACCTTC.

J is TRBJ1-2 and V is TRBV10-3; 9 positions agree with TRBD1. Germline lookup yields CDR1 ENHRY and CDR2 SYGVKD. The CDR3 length is 13 residues. Losses at the gene ends were 6 bases for V and 13 bases for J; bases not matched to a gene: 12. The CDR3: CAISNPGQGLSTF. CDR3 DNA: TGTGCCATCAGCAATCCGGGACAGGGTTTAAGCACCTTC.

The J gene is TRBJ1-2, the V gene TRBV30, with TRBD1 matching 7 bases. The CDR3 consists of 14 residues. Per the germline V gene, CDR1 is GTSNPN and CDR2 is SVGIG (reference sequence). The trim removed 4 bases at V and 4 bases at J, leaving 9 bases unmatched. As DNA, the CDR3 is TGTGCCTGGATAAGACAGGGAAGGCCCTATGGCTACACCTTC. Amino acid sequence: CAWIRQGRPYGYTF.

On this clone: This specimen includes other DNA sequences encoding the same CDR3. V usage is TRBV5-4 and J usage is TRBJ2-5, with 9 bases aligning to TRBD2. The CDR3 has 14 residues. After removal of 5 bases from V and 2 bases from J, the junction contained 4 bases not matched to a gene. Germline values: CDR1 SGHNT, CDR2 YYREEE (reference sequence). In nucleotides, the CDR3 is TGTGCCAGCAGTTTAGCGGGGGCACAAGAGACCCAGTACTTC. Encoded protein: CASSLAGAQETQYF.

This clone was observed a handful of times. The rearrangement joins TRBV2 to TRBJ1-1; a possible D gene is TRBD1 (5 bases). The CDR3 consists of 13 residues. CDR1 is SNHLY and CDR2 is FYNNEI in the germline V gene. Trimming shortened V by 6 bases and J by 0 bases, and 8 bases separated the two germline ends. The CDR3 DNA reads as TGTGCCAGCAGGACAGATATGAACACTGAAGCTTTCTTT. This codes for CASRTDMNTEAFF.

The V gene is TRBV5-6, the J gene TRBJ1-6; tentatively, D is TRBD1 (6 bases). With 3 bases removed from V and 13 bases from J, the gap between germline ends came to 20 bases. The germline CDR1 and CDR2 sequences are SGHDT and YYEEEE. This CDR3 region has 15 residues. The CDR3 DNA reads as TGTGCCAGCAGCTCTTCCAGGGGAGCGAGGAGGCCCCTCCACTTT. It specifies CASSSSRGARRPLHF.

The chain carries TRBV30 and TRBJ1-6, with no clear D. Trimming pared 3 bases from V and 13 bases from J, leaving 13 bases between. This CDR3 region has 12 residues. Germline V CDR1 and CDR2: GTSNPN, SVGIG (reference sequence). The CDR3 nucleotides are TGTGCCTGGAGCGAGACGGTGGTCCCCCTCCACTTT. Residues: CAWSETVVPLHF.

V gene TRBV6-5 combines with J gene TRBJ1-1, with no clear D. The CDR3 extends over 16 amino acids. Between the trimmed V and J ends, which lost 0 bases and 0 bases, there was a span of 11 bases. The germline V gene encodes CDR1 MNHEY and CDR2 SVGAGI. CDR3 residues: CASSYSVKRMNTEAFF. The DNA for the CDR3 is TGTGCCAGCAGTTACTCGGTAAAGCGGATGAACACTGAAGCTTTCTTT.